The 5 T cell receptor beta chains reported below all come from one sample, sequenced in a study of cytomegalovirus exposure and HLA in healthy donors. This PCR relied on a set of 60 Vbeta primers and 13 Jbeta primers. Only in-frame clones appear in the TCRdb table, and some are missing; sequencing was by immunoSEQ multiplex PCR. This repertoire shows 120,000 to 150,000 clones, around 90% found once; its top ten account for 0.45% to 0.55%. Sequencing was carried out using PBMCs. These receptors were collected from a woman aged 40 to 50 in good health and CMV-seronegative.

J is TRBJ1-2 and V is TRBV19, with 7 bases identical to TRBD1. The CDR3 consists of 13 residues. V gave up 7 bases and J gave up 8 bases; unmatched junction bases: 10. Germline CDR1 and CDR2: LNHDA and SQIVND (reference sequence). The CDR3 sequence: CASIEGAGVGYTF. The CDR3 DNA sequence: TGTGCCAGTATCGAGGGGGCCGGTGTGGGCTACACCTTC.

Here the CDR3 reads CAWTTSQETQYF. The CDR3 region has the DNA TGTGCCTGGACGACAAGTCAAGAGACCCAGTACTTC. The chain recombines TRBV30 with TRBJ2-5; D is ambiguous. Between the trimmed V and J ends, which lost 4 bases and 2 bases, there was a span of 8 bases. Germline CDR1 is GTSNPN and CDR2 is SVGIG (reference sequence). This CDR3 contains 12 residues.

The rearrangement links TRBV9 to TRBJ2-1; 7 nucleotides agree with TRBD2. CDR3 length: 15 residues. CDR1 and CDR2 from the germline V gene are SGDLS and YYNGEE. V trimming: 0 bases; J trimming: 3 bases; junction bases outside the gene matches: 3. The CDR3 coding sequence is TGTGCCAGCAGCGTAGACGCGGGAGACTACAATGAGCAGTTCTTC. Its translation: CASSVDAGDYNEQFF. The full variable domain, with the rest looked up from reference TRBV9 and TRBJ2-1, is DSGVTQTPKHLITATGQRVTLRCSPRSGDLSVYWYQQSLDQGLQFLIQYYNGEERAKGNILERFSAQQFPDLHSELNLSSLELGDSALYFCASSVDAGDYNEQFFGPGTRLTVL.

This clone is a singleton in its sample. The V call is TRBV10-2, the J call TRBJ1-2, with D possibly matching TRBD1 (5 bases). Germline V CDR1 and CDR2: WSHSY, SAAADI. The CDR3 loop spans 14 amino acids. Trimming shortened V by 0 bases and J by 2 bases, and 7 bases separated the two germline ends. CDR3 protein: CASSESGGNYGYTF. The CDR3 DNA reads as TGCGCCAGCAGTGAGTCCGGGGGGAACTATGGCTACACCTTC.

This sequence joins TRBV7-9 and TRBJ2-7; TRBD1 agrees at 10 bases. The CDR3 runs to 15 residues. The J segment lost 6 bases and the V segment lost 1 base, leaving 6 bases of the junction unmatched. Germline V gene data show CDR1 as SEHNR and CDR2 as FQNEAQ (reference sequence). CDR3: CASSLGTGTGVEQYF. The CDR3 coding sequence is TGTGCCAGCAGCTTAGGTACCGGGACAGGGGTCGAGCAGTACTTC. The whole variable domain, remainder taken from reference TRBV7-9 and TRBJ2-7, is DTGVSQNPRHKITKRGQNVTFRCDPISEHNRLYWYRQTLGQGPEFLTYFQNEAQLEKSRLLSDRFSAERPKGSFSTLEIQRTEQGDSAMYLCASSLGTGTGVEQYFGPGTRLTVT.